These T cell receptor beta chains were read from a single sample in a study of CD8 T cells in ankylosing spondylitis. TCRdb passed the 5' RACE reads through MiXCR, listing each CDR3 protein once. The top ten clones hold 6.5% to 7% of a sample with about 240,000 distinct CDR3 sequences, 8% to 9.5% of them seen once. The sample taken for sequencing was blood, either unsorted or a sorted T cell fraction (not recorded which). The source is a male donor with ankylosing spondylitis or in good health (not recorded which). Each CDR3 is given with its conserved first and last residue. The D gene is left open where the match is weak. A clone size is listed for some rows: how often the clone was seen (once, few, many), or a class if it is expanded.

d_call	j_call	v_call	clone_size	cdr3_aa	cdr3_nt
TRBD1	TRBJ1-2	TRBV5-1	few	CASSSGDRGNYGYTF	TGCGCCAGCAGCTCGGGAGACAGGGGGAACTATGGCTACACCTTC
TRBD2	TRBJ2-7	TRBV10-1	-	CASSESRTSGSDEQYF	TGCGCCAGCAGTGAGTCTAGGACTAGCGGGAGTGACGAGCAGTACTTC
TRBD1	TRBJ2-3	TRBV12-3/TRBV12-4	many	CASRTGTASTDTQYF	TGTGCCAGCAGGACAGGGACAGCAAGCACAGATACGCAGTATTTT
-	TRBJ2-7	TRBV21-1	many	CASSLGRTGIAYEQYF	TGTGCCAGCAGCTTAGGGAGAACAGGGATTGCCTACGAGCAGTACTTC
-	TRBJ1-1	TRBV25-1	-	CASSDRGKNIGRGTEAFF	TGTGCCAGCAGTGACAGGGGAAAAAACATCGGGCGGGGGACTGAAGCTTTCTTT
TRBD1	TRBJ1-1	TRBV11-1	many	CASSLFSGSRQGDREAFF	TGTGCCAGCAGCTTATTCAGTGGGAGTAGACAGGGTGATCGTGAAGCTTTCTTT
-	TRBJ1-6	TRBV29-1	many	CSVPPRLVSYNSPLHF	TGCAGCGTCCCACCAAGACTGGTCTCCTATAATTCACCCCTCCACTTT
TRBD2	TRBJ2-3	TRBV20-1	many	CSARDLAGGWKADTQYF	TGCAGTGCTAGAGATCTTGCGGGAGGGTGGAAGGCAGATACGCAGTATTTT
TRBD2	TRBJ2-1	TRBV6-1	many	CATFFGTSGNEQFF	TGTGCCACTTTTTTCGGGACTAGCGGGAATGAGCAGTTCTTC
TRBD2	TRBJ2-3	TRBV5-1	many	CASSWTRTSGSHTDTQYF	TGCGCCAGCAGCTGGACCCGGACTAGCGGGAGCCACACAGATACGCAGTATTTT
TRBD2	TRBJ2-1	TRBV6-2/TRBV6-3	-	CASGSGGGQDEQFF	TGTGCCAGCGGATCGGGGGGGGGCCAGGATGAGCAGTTCTTC
-	TRBJ1-2	TRBV7-2	few	CASSSGAGEGSGYTF	TGTGCCAGCAGCTCCGGGGCGGGGGAAGGATCTGGCTACACCTTC
-	TRBJ1-6	TRBV6-1	many	CASIHRATYNSPLHF	TGTGCCAGCATCCACAGGGCTACTTATAATTCACCCCTCCACTTT
TRBD2	TRBJ2-7	TRBV19	few	CASSMGLVAGGFYEQYF	TGTGCCAGTAGTATGGGCCTGGTAGCGGGAGGCTTCTACGAGCAGTACTTC
-	TRBJ1-5	TRBV4-2	few	CASSQDLNGSNQPQHF	TGTGCCAGCAGCCAAGATCTTAATGGTAGCAATCAGCCCCAGCATTTT
TRBD1	TRBJ2-3	TRBV7-2	many	CASSSGQGADTQYF	TGTGCCAGCAGCTCCGGACAGGGGGCAGATACGCAGTATTTT
-	TRBJ1-2	TRBV3-1	many	CASSPRGGGYGYTF	TGTGCCAGCAGCCCCCGCGGGGGCGGCTATGGCTACACCTTC
-	TRBJ1-1	TRBV5-1	many	CASGPKGYVGAFF	TGCGCCAGCGGACCAAAAGGGTACGTGGGAGCTTTCTTT
-	TRBJ2-5	TRBV9	many	CASSVGGNGMETQYF	TGTGCCAGCAGCGTGGGGGGCAATGGGATGGAGACCCAGTACTTC
-	TRBJ1-6	TRBV3-2	many	CASSQGTNNSPLHF	TGTGCCAGCAGCCAAGGAACTAATAATTCACCCCTCCACTTT
-	TRBJ1-4	TRBV6-5	many	CASSYGGHNEKLFF	TGTGCCAGCAGTTACGGGGGGCATAATGAAAAACTGTTTTTT
-	TRBJ1-2	TRBV7-9	few	CASSLALMGAQYTF	TGTGCCAGCAGCTTAGCGCTGATGGGGGCCCAATACACCTTC
-	TRBJ1-6	TRBV20-1	few	CSARDSVTNSPLHF	TGCAGTGCTAGAGATTCCGTCACTAATTCACCCCTCCACTTT
TRBD1	TRBJ1-2	TRBV12-3/TRBV12-4	many	CASSLRVRDRGGYTF	TGTGCCAGCAGTTTACGAGTCAGGGACAGGGGCGGCTACACCTTC
-	TRBJ1-6	TRBV9	-	CASSPGGADNSPLHF	TGTGCCAGCAGCCCCGGGGGGGCCGATAATTCACCCCTCCACTTT
-	TRBJ2-1	TRBV7-9	many	CASSLAGGGLSNEQFF	TGTGCCAGCAGCTTAGCGGGGGGAGGATTAAGCAATGAGCAGTTCTTC
-	TRBJ2-1	TRBV12-3/TRBV12-4	many	CASRGDRSDEQFF	TGTGCCAGCAGGGGGGATCGATCCGATGAGCAGTTCTTC
-	TRBJ2-7	TRBV5-1	many	CASRADLSYEQYF	TGCGCCAGCAGGGCAGACCTTTCTTACGAGCAGTACTTC
TRBD2	TRBJ2-3	TRBV18	once	CASSPGLAGGPGTDTQYF	TGTGCCAGCTCACCTGGACTAGCGGGAGGGCCGGGCACAGATACGCAGTATTTT
-	TRBJ2-2	TRBV5-1	many	CASLPTGTPNTGELFF	TGCGCCAGCTTACCCACCGGGACACCGAACACCGGGGAGCTGTTTTTT
TRBD2	TRBJ2-1	TRBV5-6	many	CASSLGTSGSEQFF	TGTGCCAGCAGCTTGGGGACTAGCGGGAGTGAGCAGTTCTTC
TRBD2	TRBJ2-3	TRBV12-3/TRBV12-4	-	CASSLKVPLAGVSADTQYF	TGTGCCAGCAGTTTAAAGGTCCCGCTAGCGGGAGTTAGCGCAGATACGCAGTATTTT
-	TRBJ1-5	TRBV20-1	many	CRPRGSNQPQHF	TGCAGACCCCGCGGGAGCAATCAGCCCCAGCATTTT
-	TRBJ1-5	TRBV12-3/TRBV12-4	many	CASSLRGGQPQHF	TGTGCCAGCAGTTTGAGGGGAGGTCAGCCCCAGCATTTT
TRBD2	TRBJ2-2	TRBV11-2	few	CASSLLAGGTGELFF	TGTGCCAGCAGCCTCCTAGCGGGGGGGACCGGGGAGCTGTTTTTT
TRBD2	TRBJ2-5	TRBV9	many	CASSVGIAGESETQYF	TGTGCCAGCAGCGTAGGGATAGCGGGAGAATCAGAGACCCAGTACTTC
-	TRBJ1-5	TRBV20-1	-	CSARLTANQPQHF	TGCAGTGCTAGGCTTACAGCGAATCAGCCCCAGCATTTT
-	TRBJ2-2	TRBV25-1	many	CASSERGMNTGELFF	TGTGCCAGCAGTGAGCGAGGGATGAACACCGGGGAGCTGTTTTTT
TRBD1	TRBJ1-2	TRBV7-9	many	CASSLAQGARYGYTF	TGTGCCAGCAGCTTAGCACAGGGGGCGAGGTATGGCTACACCTTC
-	TRBJ1-5	TRBV18	many	CASSLGSGHQPQHF	TGTGCCAGCTCACTAGGGTCGGGTCATCAGCCCCAGCATTTT